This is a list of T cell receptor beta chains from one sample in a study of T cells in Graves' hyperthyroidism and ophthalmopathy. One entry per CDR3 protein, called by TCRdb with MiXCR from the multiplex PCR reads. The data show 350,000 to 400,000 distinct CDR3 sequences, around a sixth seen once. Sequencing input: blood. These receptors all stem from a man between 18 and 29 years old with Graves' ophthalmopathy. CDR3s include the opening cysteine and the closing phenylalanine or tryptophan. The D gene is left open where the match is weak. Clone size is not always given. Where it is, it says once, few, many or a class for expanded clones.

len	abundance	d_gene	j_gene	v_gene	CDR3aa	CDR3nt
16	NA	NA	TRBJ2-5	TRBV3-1	CASSQVGRTLGETQYF	TGTGCCAGCAGCCAAGTGGGACGGACCTTGGGAGAGACCCAGTACTTC
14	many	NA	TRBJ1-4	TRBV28	CASKSIQTNEKLFF	TGTGCCAGCAAGAGCATCCAGACTAATGAAAAACTGTTTTTT
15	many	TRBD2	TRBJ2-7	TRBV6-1	CASSTRTSGGYEQYF	TGTGCCAGCAGTACCAGGACTAGCGGGGGATACGAGCAGTACTTC
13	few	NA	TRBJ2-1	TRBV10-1	CASRGDLPDEQFF	TGCGCCAGCAGGGGGGACCTCCCGGATGAGCAGTTCTTC
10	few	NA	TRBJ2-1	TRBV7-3	CATTPSEQFF	TGTGCCACTACCCCATCCGAGCAGTTCTTC
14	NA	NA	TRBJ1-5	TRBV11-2	CASSLNSGGQPQHF	TGTGCCAGCAGCTTAAATTCGGGGGGACAGCCCCAGCATTTT
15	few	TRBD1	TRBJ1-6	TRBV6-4	CASSIMGTEGSPLHF	TGTGCCAGCAGTATTATGGGGACAGAAGGTTCACCCCTCCACTTT
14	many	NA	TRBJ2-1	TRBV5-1	CASSLQGGGNEQFF	TGCGCCAGCAGCTTACAGGGCGGGGGTAATGAGCAGTTCTTC
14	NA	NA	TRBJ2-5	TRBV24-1	CATSDLGPQETQYF	TGTGCCACCAGTGATTTGGGCCCGCAAGAGACCCAGTACTTC
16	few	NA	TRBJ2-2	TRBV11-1	CASSPGRVPNTGELFF	TGTGCCAGCAGCCCGGGCCGGGTCCCTAACACCGGGGAGCTGTTTTTT
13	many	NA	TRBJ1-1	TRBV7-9	CASTLGTGGSAFF	TGTGCCAGCACCCTAGGGACGGGAGGCTCAGCTTTCTTT
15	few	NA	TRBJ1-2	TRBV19	CASSIAGERIYGYTF	TGTGCCAGTAGTATTGCGGGGGAGCGGATCTATGGCTACACCTTC
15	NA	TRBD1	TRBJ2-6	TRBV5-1	CASSGQGVGANVLTF	TGCGCCAGCAGCGGCCAGGGGGTTGGGGCCAACGTCCTGACTTTC
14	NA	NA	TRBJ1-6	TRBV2	CASSGRVVNSPLHF	TGTGCCAGCAGTGGCAGGGTTGTAAATTCACCCCTCCACTTT
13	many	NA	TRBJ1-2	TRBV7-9	CASSLADPGGYTF	TGTGCCAGCAGCTTAGCCGACCCGGGGGGCTACACCTTC
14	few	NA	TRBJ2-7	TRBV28	CASSIRAHSYEQYF	TGTGCCAGCAGTATCAGGGCCCATTCCTACGAGCAGTACTTC
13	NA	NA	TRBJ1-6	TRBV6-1	CASSTGINSPLHF	TGTGCCAGCAGTACGGGGATTAATTCACCCCTCCACTTT
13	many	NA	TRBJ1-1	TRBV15	CATSGRLGPEAFF	TGTGCCACCAGCGGCCGCTTGGGCCCTGAAGCTTTCTTT
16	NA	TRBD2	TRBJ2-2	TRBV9	CASSVVLAGGPGELFF	TGTGCCAGCAGCGTAGTCCTAGCGGGGGGCCCCGGGGAGCTGTTTTTT
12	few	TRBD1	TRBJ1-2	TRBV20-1	CSAGQGMDGYTF	TGCAGTGCTGGACAGGGTATGGATGGCTACACCTTC
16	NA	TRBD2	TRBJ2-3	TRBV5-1	CASSFLTSGGGDTQYF	TGCGCCAGCAGCTTCCTGACTAGCGGGGGGGGAGATACGCAGTATTTT
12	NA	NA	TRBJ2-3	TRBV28	CASSSISDTQYF	TGTGCCAGCAGTAGTATCTCAGATACGCAGTATTTT
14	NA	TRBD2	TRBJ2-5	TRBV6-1	CASRLSGGGETQYF	TGTGCCAGCAGACTTAGCGGGGGCGGAGAGACCCAGTACTTC
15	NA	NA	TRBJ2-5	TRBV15	CATSREESGHETQYF	TGTGCCACCAGCAGAGAGGAATCGGGCCACGAGACCCAGTACTTC
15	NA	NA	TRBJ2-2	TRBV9	CASSPQGLGAGELFF	TGTGCCAGCAGCCCACAGGGTTTGGGGGCCGGGGAGCTGTTTTTT
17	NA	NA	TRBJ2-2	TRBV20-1	CSARLGYRGANTGELFF	TGCAGTGCTAGACTGGGCTACCGGGGCGCGAACACCGGGGAGCTGTTTTTT
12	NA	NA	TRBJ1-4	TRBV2	CAGRGTNEKLFF	TGTGCCGGAAGAGGGACTAATGAAAAACTGTTTTTT
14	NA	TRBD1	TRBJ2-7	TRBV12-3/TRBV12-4	CASSWTGSPYEQYF	TGTGCCAGCAGTTGGACAGGGAGTCCCTACGAGCAGTACTTC
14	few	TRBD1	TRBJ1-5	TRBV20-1	CSAPGGTGRQPQHF	TGCAGTGCTCCCGGCGGGACAGGGCGTCAGCCCCAGCATTTT
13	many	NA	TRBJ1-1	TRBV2	CASIKEKNTEAFF	TGTGCCAGCATTAAGGAAAAGAACACTGAAGCTTTCTTT
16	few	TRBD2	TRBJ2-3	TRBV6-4	CASSDSASGGTDTQYF	TGTGCCAGCAGTGACTCGGCTAGCGGGGGGACAGATACGCAGTATTTT